The 16 T cell receptor beta chains below come from one sample, sequenced in a study of T cells in Graves' hyperthyroidism and ophthalmopathy. Using RNA transcripts as the source, TCR beta CDR3 regions were amplified. HTBI primers were the set used in a first-round RT-PCR of the TCR CDR3. From the multiplex PCR reads, TCRdb called clonotypes with MiXCR, one entry per CDR3 protein. The sample has a few hundred thousand distinct CDR3 sequences, approximately 17% seen once. The material sequenced was blood. The receptors were gathered from a woman in her sixties with Graves' ophthalmopathy.

The chain employs TRBV10-2 and TRBJ1-2; D is possibly TRBD1 (5 bases). Germline lookup yields CDR1 WSHSY and CDR2 SAAADI. The CDR3 loop spans 15 amino acids. Trimming took off 3 bases at V and 3 bases at J, with 14 bases between the two ends. The CDR3 sequence: CASSEIRAGDYGYTF. The CDR3 coding sequence is TGCGCCAGCAGTGAAATCAGGGCGGGAGACTATGGCTACACCTTC.

The sample holds many counts of this clonotype. The V call is TRBV12-3 or TRBV12-4, the J call TRBJ2-5, with TRBD1 as a possible D gene (6 bases). There are 14 residues in the CDR3. Trimming shortened V by 5 bases and J by 9 bases, and 19 bases separated the two germline ends. CDR3: CASSLPTGPAAQYF. The CDR3 bases are TGTGCCAGCAGTCTCCCGACAGGTCCAGCGGCCCAGTACTTC.

This clonotype occurred a few times. V and J are TRBV20-1 and TRBJ1-4; D call uncertain. The CDR3 has 13 amino acids. The V end was cut by 1 base, the J end by 8 bases, with 11 bases between. The germline V gene has CDR1 DFQATT and CDR2 SNEGSKA (reference sequence). DNA of the CDR3: TGCAGTGCTAGAGGGGTGGGAGGGGAAAAACTGTTTTTT. Translating gives CSARGVGGEKLFF.

This clonotype was detected many times. This chain links TRBV12-3 or TRBV12-4 with TRBJ2-2, with 8 nucleotides matching TRBD2. J gave up 1 base and V 5 bases, and 6 bases lay outside the gene matches. This CDR3 comprises 16 residues. CDR3 in amino acids: CASSPLLAGNTGELFF. The CDR3 bases are TGTGCCAGCAGTCCCCTTCTAGCGGGGAACACCGGGGAGCTGTTTTTT.

This clonotype was counted ten times or more. The chain uses TRBV7-2 and TRBJ1-3; D ambiguous. Germline values: CDR1 SGHTA, CDR2 FQGNSA. The CDR3 is made up of 14 amino acids. Trimming removed 2 bases from V and 2 bases from J, with 7 bases in between. The CDR3 nucleotides read TGTGCCAGCAGCTTACCGTCGACTGGAAACACCATATATTTT. It codes for CASSLPSTGNTIYF.

This clonotype was seen many times. One junction end does not reproduce the germline sequence, and a read error may be involved. The chain has TRBV29-1 and TRBJ1-1, with 10 bases lining up with TRBD1. This CDR3 comprises 16 residues. Germline V lookup: CDR1 SQVTM, CDR2 ANQGSEA. The CDR3 coding sequence is TGCAGCGTTGGAGTCGGGACAGGGGTTTGGAACGCTGAAGCTTTCTTT. It encodes CSVGVGTGVWNAEAFF.

There are many counts of this clonotype. A read error may produce the germline difference seen at one junction end. The gene calls are TRBV5-1 and TRBJ2-5; the match to TRBD1 covers 7 bases. The CDR3 consists of 14 residues. CDR1 and CDR2 from the germline V gene are SGHRS and YFSETQ. CDR3 nucleotide sequence: TGTGCCAGCAGTCCGGGACAGCACCAAGAGACCCAGTACTTC. It yields the protein CASSPGQHQETQYF.

This chain connects TRBV6-1 to TRBJ1-4, with D possibly matching TRBD1 (6 bases). This CDR3 contains 14 residues. Germline CDR1 reads MNHNS; CDR2 reads SASEGT. V gave up 8 bases and J gave up 8 bases, with 18 bases separating them. The CDR3 protein is CASAPGGRGEKLFF. The CDR3 DNA reads TGTGCCAGCGCTCCCGGGGGGCGCGGGGAAAAACTGTTTTTT.

There are many counts of this clonotype. V and J are TRBV7-2 and TRBJ2-3, with D maybe TRBD2 (6 bases). The CDR3 totals 17 residues. Per the germline V gene, CDR1 is SGHTA and CDR2 is FQGNSA. Trimming shortened V by 4 bases and J by 4 bases, and 21 bases separated the two germline ends. The chain's CDR3 is CASSYARTAGWADTQYF. Here the CDR3 DNA reads TGTGCCAGCAGCTATGCTAGGACGGCGGGATGGGCAGATACGCAGTATTTT. Filled out from reference TRBV7-2 and TRBJ2-3, the complete variable domain reads GAGVSQSPSNKVTEKGKDVELRCDPISGHTALYWYRQSLGQGLEFLIYFQGNSAPDKSGLPSDRFSAERTGGSVSTLTIQRTQQEDSAVYLCASSYARTAGWADTQYFGPGTRLTVL.

Points on this clonotype: At one boundary the junction diverges from the germline segment, which might be a read error. J is TRBJ2-1 and V is TRBV7-2; D is unresolved. Germline V gene data show CDR1 as SGHTA and CDR2 as FQGNSA. The CDR3 is 13 residues long. The CDR3 nucleotides are TGTGCCAGCAGCTTAGGGCTGGCCAATGGGCAGTTCTTC. Translated, it gives CASSLGLANGQFF.

This clonotype was detected ten times or more. This chain connects TRBV7-2 to TRBJ2-7; D remains ambiguous. Per the germline V gene, CDR1 is SGHTA and CDR2 is FQGNSA. This CDR3 spans 14 amino acids. Trimming took 2 bases from V and 3 from J, leaving 11 bases between them. The CDR3 reads CASSLSPGFYEQYF. DNA for the CDR3: TGTGCCAGCAGCTTATCTCCCGGGTTCTACGAGCAGTACTTC.

This clonotype has a single count. This may come from a read error, since a much larger clone is one base off. The chain recombines TRBV15 with TRBJ1-5; possible D gene TRBD1, 6 bases. This CDR3 has 16 amino acids. The V gene's germline CDR1 is LNHNV and CDR2 YYDKDF (reference sequence). Written as DNA, the CDR3 is TGTGCCTCCAGCAGGGGAACAGTTTCGGACAATCAGCCCCAGCATTTT. Its translation: CASSRGTVSDNQPQHF.

This clonotype was detected ten times or more. J is TRBJ2-7 and V is TRBV28; 8 positions agree with TRBD1. Germline CDR1 MDHEN, CDR2 SYDVKM. V dropped 4 bases and J dropped 0; count of bases not matched to a gene: 11. This CDR3 is built from 17 residues. The CDR3 DNA follows: TGTGCCAGCAGTTCCCCCACCGGGACAGGAAGCTCCTACGAGCAGTACTTC. Amino acids: CASSSPTGTGSSYEQYF.

This clonotype was counted at least ten times. The chain employs TRBV20-1 and TRBJ1-5; D unresolved. The CDR3 length is 13 residues. Germline V lookup: CDR1 DFQATT, CDR2 SNEGSKA (reference sequence). V dropped 3 bases and J dropped 10 bases, with 16 bases sitting between them. The CDR3 reads CSASLGPERPQHF. DNA for the CDR3: TGCAGTGCTAGTCTCGGCCCTGAGCGACCCCAGCATTTT.

This clonotype was found many times. The CDR3 protein is CASSGGQGTDTQYF. In DNA, the CDR3 is TGTGCCAGCAGTGGCGGACAGGGCACAGATACGCAGTATTTT. The J gene is TRBJ2-3, the V gene TRBV6-1, with 7 bases identical to TRBD1. This CDR3 contains 14 residues. V shed 4 bases and J 1 base; nucleotides not matched to a gene: 2. CDR1 and CDR2 (germline): MNHNS, SASEGT.

This clonotype was counted ten times or more. This sequence joins TRBV6-4 and TRBJ1-1; D ambiguous. The V gene lost 7 bases and the J gene lost 0 bases, with 12 bases spanning the gap. Germline assignment: CDR1 MRHNA and CDR2 SNTAGT. The CDR3 sequence is 14 residues long. CDR3 DNA sequence: TGTGCCAGCAAAGAAGGGAACATGAACACTGAAGCTTTCTTT. This encodes CASKEGNMNTEAFF.